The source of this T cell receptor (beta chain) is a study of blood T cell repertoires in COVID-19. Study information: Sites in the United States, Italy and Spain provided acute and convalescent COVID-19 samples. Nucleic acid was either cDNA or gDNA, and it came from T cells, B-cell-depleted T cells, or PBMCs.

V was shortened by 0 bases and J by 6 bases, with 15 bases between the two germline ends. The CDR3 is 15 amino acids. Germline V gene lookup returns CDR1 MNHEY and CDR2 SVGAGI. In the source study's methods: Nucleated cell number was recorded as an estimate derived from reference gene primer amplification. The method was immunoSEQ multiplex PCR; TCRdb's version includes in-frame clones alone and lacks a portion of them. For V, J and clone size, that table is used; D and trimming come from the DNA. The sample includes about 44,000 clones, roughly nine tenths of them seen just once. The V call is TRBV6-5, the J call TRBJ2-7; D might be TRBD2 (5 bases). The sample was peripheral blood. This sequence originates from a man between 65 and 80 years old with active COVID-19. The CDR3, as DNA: TGTGCCAGCAGTTACTCCCCTGGACGGGGAGCCGAGCAGTACTTC. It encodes CASSYSPGRGAEQYF.